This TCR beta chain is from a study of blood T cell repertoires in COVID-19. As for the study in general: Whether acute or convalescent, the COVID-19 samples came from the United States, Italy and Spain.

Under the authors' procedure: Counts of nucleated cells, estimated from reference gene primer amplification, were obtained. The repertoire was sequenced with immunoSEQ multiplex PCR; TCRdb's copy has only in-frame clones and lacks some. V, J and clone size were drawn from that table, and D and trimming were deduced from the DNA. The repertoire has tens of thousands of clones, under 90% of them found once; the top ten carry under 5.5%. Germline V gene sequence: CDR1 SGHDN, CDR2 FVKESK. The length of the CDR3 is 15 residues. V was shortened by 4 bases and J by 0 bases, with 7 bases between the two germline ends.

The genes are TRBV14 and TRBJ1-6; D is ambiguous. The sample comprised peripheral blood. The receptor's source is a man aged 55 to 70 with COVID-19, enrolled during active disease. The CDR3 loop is CASSPRSSYNSPLHF. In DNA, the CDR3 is TGTGCCAGCAGCCCAAGGAGCTCCTATAATTCACCCCTCCACTTT.